These 28 T cell receptor beta chains were all obtained from the same sample, sequenced in a study of regulatory T cells. The primer mix had 52 TRBV and 13 TRBJ primers. Libraries were prepared by immunoSEQ multiplex PCR; TCRdb keeps only in-frame clonotypes and omits some of them. The table includes tens of thousands of clones, under 95% detected once. The sequenced sample was CD8+ T cells sorted from blood. The source of these receptors is a child younger than 10 with CD3G deficiency.

The table lists this clone with a count of one. The rearrangement joins TRBV21-1 to TRBJ2-7; the D segment call TRBD2 is taken from the table without a DNA check. TRBV21-1 is designated a pseudogene. The CDR3 runs to 15 residues. The CDR3 spells CASGIRLEGIDEQYF. CDR3 sequence (DNA): TGTGCCAGCGGGATCCGACTAGAAGGTATCGACGAGCAGTACTTC.

The rearrangement joins TRBV28 to TRBJ2-2; no definite D call. The CDR3 is 14 residues long. CDR1 MDHEN and CDR2 SYDVKM come from the germline V gene. Trimming took 3 bases from V and 1 from J, leaving 6 bases between them. The CDR3 spells CASSFRQNTGELFF. Written as DNA, the CDR3 is TGTGCCAGCAGTTTCCGACAGAACACCGGGGAGCTGTTTTTT.

V gene TRBV6-1 combines with J gene TRBJ1-2, with D hard to call. This CDR3 contains 12 residues. CDR1 and CDR2 (germline): MNHNS, SASEGT. V lost 7 bases and J lost 5, with 11 bases in between. The CDR3, as DNA: TGTGCCAGCACGCGACGCCCTTATGGCTACACCTTC. Its translation: CASTRRPYGYTF.

The V gene is TRBV28, the J gene TRBJ1-1; D ambiguous. Germline loops: CDR1 MDHEN, CDR2 SYDVKM. V was clipped by 7 bases and J by 4 bases, with 7 bases between them. The CDR3 contains 11 residues. CDR3 bases: TGTGCCAGCATAGCCGGCACTGAAGCTTTCTTT. Translating it yields CASIAGTEAFF. Full variable domain (outside the CDR3, taken from reference TRBV28 and TRBJ1-1): DVKVTQSSRYLVKRTGEKVFLECVQDMDHENMFWYRQDPGLGLRLIYFSYDVKMKEKGDIPEGYSVSREKKERFSLILESASTNQTSMYLCASIAGTEAFFGQGTRLTVV.

CDR3 sequence: CASSNRDTNTEAFF. The CDR3 DNA follows: TGTGCCAGCAGCAACCGGGACACGAACACTGAAGCTTTCTTT. The V call is TRBV11-2, the J call TRBJ1-1, with a weak D call TRBD1 (6 bases). The CDR3 sequence is 14 residues long. CDR1 is SGHAT, CDR2 FQNNGV, per germline. The V and J ends lost 5 bases and 1 base respectively, with 11 bases between them.

This clone appeared a single time. The chain couples TRBV7-8 to TRBJ2-3, with TRBD1 matching over 7 bases. This CDR3 has 16 amino acids. CDR1 and CDR2 (germline): SGHVS, FQNEAQ. V shed 5 bases and J 3 bases; nucleotides not matched to a gene: 11. CDR3 residues: CASSIWGTVNTDTQYF. The CDR3 coding sequence is TGTGCCAGCAGCATCTGGGGGACAGTTAATACAGATACGCAGTATTTT.

V usage is TRBV28 and J usage is TRBJ2-7; 8 bases are a match to TRBD2. J lost 8 bases, V lost 3 bases, and 0 bases had no gene match. Germline values: CDR1 MDHEN, CDR2 SYDVKM. There are 11 residues in the CDR3. CDR3 region: CASSFSGKQYF. The CDR3 coding sequence is TGTGCCAGCAGTTTTAGCGGGAAGCAGTACTTC. Using reference TRBV28 and TRBJ2-7 for the parts outside the CDR3, the full variable domain is DVKVTQSSRYLVKRTGEKVFLECVQDMDHENMFWYRQDPGLGLRLIYFSYDVKMKEKGDIPEGYSVSREKKERFSLILESASTNQTSMYLCASSFSGKQYFGPGTRLTVT.

The rearrangement joins TRBV28 to TRBJ2-7; the match to TRBD1 covers 7 bases. CDR1 is MDHEN and CDR2 is SYDVKM in the germline V gene. Losses at the gene ends were 6 bases for V and 2 bases for J; bases not matched to a gene: 4. The CDR3 runs 13 residues. The CDR3 region has the DNA TGTGCCAGCAGCCGGGACAGAGCCTACGAGCAGTACTTC. Amino acids: CASSRDRAYEQYF.

V is TRBV28 and J is TRBJ2-7; 7 bases fit TRBD1. V lost 3 bases to trimming and J lost 5 bases; unmatched junction nucleotides: 1. CDR1 MDHEN and CDR2 SYDVKM come from the germline V gene. This CDR3 region has 12 residues. The CDR3 nucleotides read TGTGCCAGCAGTTTCCAGGGGGACGAGCAGTACTTC. Amino acid sequence: CASSFQGDEQYF. The full variable domain, completed using reference TRBV28 and TRBJ2-7, is DVKVTQSSRYLVKRTGEKVFLECVQDMDHENMFWYRQDPGLGLRLIYFSYDVKMKEKGDIPEGYSVSREKKERFSLILESASTNQTSMYLCASSFQGDEQYFGPGTRLTVT.

A single count supports this clone. The chain has TRBV7-9 and TRBJ2-2, with a tentative D call TRBD2 (6 bases). The length of the CDR3 is 15 residues. CDR1 and CDR2 (germline): SEHNR, FQNEAQ (reference sequence). Trimming shortened V by 5 bases and J by 3 bases, and 13 bases separated the two germline ends. The CDR3 region has the DNA TGTGCCAGCAGCCCCGAGGAGGGACACACCGGGGAGCTGTTTTTT. It codes for CASSPEEGHTGELFF.

The chain uses TRBV28 and TRBJ2-7; D gene unclear. In germline, CDR1 is MDHEN, CDR2 SYDVKM. The CDR3 has 13 residues. V lost 5 bases, J lost 5 bases, and 13 bases lay in between. In DNA, the CDR3 is TGTGCCAGCAGTCTTTCCGTCCGGGACGAGCAGTACTTC. Translating it yields CASSLSVRDEQYF.

The chain joins TRBV19 to TRBJ1-1, with 7 bases fitting TRBD1. CDR1 is LNHDA and CDR2 is SQIVND in the germline V gene (reference sequence). This CDR3 has 16 residues. V dropped 0 bases and J dropped 4; count of bases not matched to a gene: 8. The CDR3 region has the DNA TGTGCCAGTAGTATAGATGGGCAGGGGGTCGGCACTGAAGCTTTCTTT. Its translation is CASSIDGQGVGTEAFF. Combining the CDR3 with reference TRBV19 and TRBJ1-1 gives the whole variable domain DGGITQSPKYLFRKEGQNVTLSCEQNLNHDAMYWYRQDPGQGLRLIYYSQIVNDFQKGDIAEGYSVSREKKESFPLTVTSAQKNPTAFYLCASSIDGQGVGTEAFFGQGTRLTVV.

The V call is TRBV19, the J call TRBJ1-1; tentative D call: TRBD1 (6 bases). The CDR3 loop spans 14 amino acids. Trimming cost V 1 base and J 3 bases, with 9 bases left between them. Germline V CDR1 and CDR2: LNHDA, SQIVND (reference sequence). CDR3 protein: CASSIAGADTEAFF. CDR3 nucleotides: TGTGCCAGTAGTATAGCAGGGGCCGACACTGAAGCTTTCTTT.

As to this clone: The sample contains more than one DNA sequence encoding this CDR3. The DNA of the CDR3 is TGTGCCAGCAGTTTGGGGTACGAGCAGTACTTC. As protein: CASSLGYEQYF. The chain employs TRBV28 and TRBJ2-7; D gene ambiguous. Trimming removed 3 bases at V and 4 bases at J, with 4 bases between. The CDR3 spans 11 residues. The germline V gene encodes CDR1 MDHEN and CDR2 SYDVKM.

The chain has TRBV28 and TRBJ2-3; no firm D call. Germline lookup yields CDR1 MDHEN and CDR2 SYDVKM. CDR3 length: 16 amino acids. The germline V and J ends were trimmed by 6 bases and 4 bases, with 20 bases remaining between them. DNA of the CDR3: TGTGCCAGCAGCCGTCCGCTAGTAACGGGCGCAGATACGCAGTATTTT. Amino acids: CASSRPLVTGADTQYF.

V gene TRBV28 combines with J gene TRBJ2-1; D possibly corresponds to TRBD2 (6 bases). The V gene lost 8 bases and the J gene lost 0 bases, with 11 bases spanning the gap. Germline V gene lookup returns CDR1 MDHEN and CDR2 SYDVKM. The CDR3 is 14 residues long. CDR3 bases: TGTGCCAGCCAAGCGGGCAGCTCCTACAATGAGCAGTTCTTC. Translated, it gives CASQAGSSYNEQFF.

This rearrangement joins TRBV28 to TRBJ2-1, with D uncertain. There are 13 residues in the CDR3. The germline gives CDR1 MDHEN, CDR2 SYDVKM. Between the trimmed V and J ends, which lost 6 bases and 9 bases, there was a span of 15 bases. DNA of the CDR3: TGTGCCAGCAGCCTCGGGCCCCGCGGTGAGCAGTTCTTC. Translation gives CASSLGPRGEQFF.

The V gene is TRBV6-6, the J gene TRBJ1-1; the D gene is possibly TRBD1 (5 bases). The germline V gene has CDR1 MNHNY and CDR2 SVGAGI (reference sequence). The CDR3 is 13 amino acids. The ends were cut back, 6 bases at V and 5 bases at J, with 13 bases in the middle. The CDR3 loop is CASRQGVATEAFF. In nucleotides, the CDR3 is TGTGCCAGCAGACAAGGGGTGGCAACTGAAGCTTTCTTT.

J is TRBJ1-1 and V is TRBV28; the D gene is possibly TRBD1 (5 bases). Germline values: CDR1 MDHEN, CDR2 SYDVKM. Deletions cut 6 bases from V and 4 bases from J, with 12 bases between. This CDR3 spans 13 amino acids. The CDR3 nucleotides read TGTGCCAGCAGCCCGGGACGCGGCACTGAAGCTTTCTTT. It translates to CASSPGRGTEAFF.

This clone occurred once. The chain has TRBV28 and TRBJ1-5, with D perhaps matching TRBD1 (5 bases). The CDR3 contains 17 residues. Germline CDR1 MDHEN, CDR2 SYDVKM. Trimming shortened V by 5 bases and J by 2 bases, and 19 bases separated the two germline ends. The CDR3 sequence is CASSGDRFGAGNQPQHF. The CDR3 coding sequence is TGTGCCAGCAGTGGTGACAGATTTGGAGCGGGCAATCAGCCCCAGCATTTT.

The genes are TRBV28 and TRBJ1-1; no reliable D call. CDR3 length equals 15 residues. Trimming left V 5 bases short and J 1 base short, with 14 bases between. Per germline, CDR1 MDHEN and CDR2 SYDVKM. DNA for the CDR3: TGTGCCAGCAGTCCAGTTTATTATGGGAACACTGAAGCTTTCTTT. It codes for CASSPVYYGNTEAFF.

The chain employs TRBV12-2 and TRBJ1-1; no DNA check was done on the table's D call, TRBD1. TRBV12-2 is assigned pseudogene status. The CDR3 is 16 residues long. The CDR3 is CASRLGDRAGETEAFF. The CDR3 DNA sequence: TGTGCAAGTCGCTTAGGGGACAGGGCCGGAGAGACTGAAGCTTTCTTT.

J is TRBJ2-7 and V is TRBV4-1, with a tentative D call TRBD1 (6 bases). This CDR3 region has 18 residues. The germline V gene encodes CDR1 MGHRA and CDR2 YSYEKL. V gave up 3 bases and J gave up 4 bases, with 25 bases separating them. The CDR3 here is CASSHRTDSGGRVYEQYF. Written as DNA, the CDR3 is TGCGCCAGCAGCCACAGGACAGATAGTGGCGGACGGGTATACGAGCAGTACTTC.

The V gene is TRBV28, the J gene TRBJ1-1; 8 bases agree with TRBD1. Germline lookup yields CDR1 MDHEN and CDR2 SYDVKM. The length of the CDR3 is 13 residues. The V gene end was trimmed by 5 bases and the J gene end by 3 bases; junction bases not matched to a gene: 2. DNA of the CDR3: TGTGCCAGCAGTGCGACAGGGGACACTGAAGCTTTCTTT. This codes for CASSATGDTEAFF.

The genes are TRBV27 and TRBJ2-1, with no clear D. V gave up 4 bases and J gave up 1 base, with 5 bases separating them. Germline values: CDR1 MNHEY, CDR2 SMNVEV (reference sequence). The CDR3 totals 13 residues. CDR3 sequence (DNA): TGTGCCAGCAGTTCGTCTTCCTACAATGAGCAGTTCTTC. It yields the protein CASSSSSYNEQFF.

The chain joins TRBV30 to TRBJ1-6, with 8 bases lining up with TRBD1. CDR1 and CDR2 (germline): GTSNPN, SVGIG (reference sequence). CDR3 length: 14 amino acids. V shed 4 bases and J 9 bases; nucleotides not matched to a gene: 8. CDR3 loop: CAWTADRESSPLHF. Written as DNA, the CDR3 is TGTGCCTGGACCGCGGACAGGGAATCTTCACCCCTCCACTTT.

Here the CDR3 DNA reads TGTGCCAGCAGTGACGGGAGCGGAGATACGCAGTATTTT. Amino acid sequence: CASSDGSGDTQYF. V and J are TRBV6-1 and TRBJ2-3; possible D gene TRBD2, 6 bases. Germline CDR1 reads MNHNS; CDR2 reads SASEGT. This CDR3 has 13 amino acids. V shed 3 bases and J shed 5 bases, with 9 bases lying between them.

The chain carries TRBV27 and TRBJ2-1, with D tentatively TRBD2 (6 bases). Germline loops: CDR1 MNHEY, CDR2 SMNVEV (reference sequence). The CDR3 is 13 residues long. Trimming left V 3 bases short and J 12 bases short, with 15 bases between. In DNA form, the CDR3 reads TGTGCCAGCAGTTTTGGCGGGACCGGACGGCAGTTCTTC. As protein: CASSFGGTGRQFF.